This is a list of T cell receptor beta chains from one sample in a study of radiotherapy plus CTLA-4 blockade in lung cancer. Measured with immunoSEQ multiplex PCR; TCRdb has only the in-frame clones, and not every one. The sample lists approximately 77,000 clones; more than 60% were seen once. Sequencing was performed on peripheral blood, taken from a patient treated with radiotherapy plus ipilimumab. The receptor source for this set is a human donor with non-small cell lung cancer whose response to radiotherapy plus ipilimumab could not be evaluated. Some clones in this sample may be carry-over from other donors' samples. CDR3s include the opening cysteine and the closing phenylalanine or tryptophan. The D gene is left open where the match is weak. Clone size, where shown, is once, few, many, or a class for clones that have expanded.

TRBJ1-4	once	15	-	TRBV7-2	CASSLRGTRAEKLFF	TGTGCCAGCAGCTTAAGGGGAACCCGGGCAGAAAAACTGTTTTTT
TRBJ1-4	few	13	-	TRBV27	CASSQDSRGELFF	TGTGCCAGCAGCCAGGACAGCCGAGGGGAACTGTTTTTT
TRBJ2-3	-	16	-	TRBV6-1	CASSESMGQGTDTQYF	TGTGCCAGCAGTGAATCCATGGGGCAGGGGACAGATACGCAGTATTTT
TRBJ2-3	-	16	-	TRBV4-1	CASSQAPLPSTDTQYF	TGCGCCAGCAGCCAAGCCCCTCTCCCTTCCACAGATACGCAGTATTTT
TRBJ1-5	-	13	-	TRBV7-2	CASSSRVKEPQHF	TGTGCCAGCAGCTCCAGGGTCAAAGAGCCCCAGCATTTT
TRBJ2-7	-	15	TRBD2	TRBV18	CASSPGDGGNYEQYF	TGTGCCAGCTCACCAGGGGACGGGGGGAACTACGAGCAGTACTTC
TRBJ2-1	-	14	-	TRBV5-1	CASSVGLSSGEQFF	TGCGCCAGCAGTGTGGGACTCTCCTCGGGCGAGCAGTTCTTC
TRBJ2-1	once	13	-	TRBV5-1	CASSPSGNNEQFF	TGCGCCAGCAGCCCCTCAGGGAACAATGAGCAGTTCTTC
TRBJ1-1	-	14	-	TRBV7-9	CASSFREGVTEAFF	TGTGCCAGCAGCTTTAGGGAGGGGGTCACTGAAGCTTTCTTT
TRBJ2-7	-	15	TRBD1	TRBV6-5	CASSSLRDRGYEQYF	TGTGCCAGCAGTTCCCTCCGGGACAGGGGGTACGAGCAGTACTTC
TRBJ2-3	-	13	-	TRBV7-2	CASSLDRGDTQYF	TGTGCCAGCAGCTTGGATCGGGGAGATACGCAGTATTTT
TRBJ1-1	-	15	TRBD1	TRBV6-1	CASSAQQGWITEAFF	TGTGCCAGCAGTGCGCAACAGGGGTGGATCACTGAAGCTTTCTTT
TRBJ1-3	few	16	-	TRBV7-2	CASSLGPAGSGNTIYF	TGTGCCAGCAGCTTAGGCCCGGCAGGCTCTGGAAACACCATATATTTT
TRBJ2-7	-	13	-	TRBV5-6	CASSLPGPYEQYF	TGTGCCAGCAGCTTACCAGGGCCCTACGAGCAGTACTTC
TRBJ2-3	once	16	TRBD2	TRBV7-2	CASSFASGGRTDTQYF	TGTGCCAGCAGCTTCGCTAGCGGGGGCCGCACAGATACGCAGTATTTT
TRBJ2-7	-	14	-	TRBV7-2	CASSLWGGHDEQYF	TGTGCCAGCAGCCTTTGGGGGGGGCACGACGAGCAGTACTTC
TRBJ1-1	-	17	TRBD1	TRBV19	CASRQLLTGGRETEAFF	TGTGCCAGTAGACAACTATTGACAGGGGGCCGGGAAACTGAAGCTTTCTTT
TRBJ2-1	-	18	TRBD2	TRBV2	CASSEAGSPSGGLKQQFF	TGTGCCAGCAGTGAAGCGGGGAGTCCTAGCGGGGGCCTTAAACAGCAGTTCTTC
TRBJ2-7	-	16	TRBD1	TRBV4-2	CASSQEGTGGSYEQYF	TGTGCCAGCAGCCAAGAGGGGACAGGGGGCTCCTACGAGCAGTACTTC
TRBJ1-1	once	15	-	TRBV18	CASSPVYQENTEAFF	TGTGCCAGCTCACCGGTATACCAGGAAAACACTGAAGCTTTCTTT
TRBJ1-1	-	13	-	TRBV2	CASSATANTEAFF	TGTGCCAGCAGTGCAACAGCCAACACTGAAGCTTTCTTT
TRBJ2-3	once	19	TRBD2	TRBV4-3	CASSQDRIVAGGRTDTQYF	TGCGCCAGCAGCCAAGATCGGATCGTGGCGGGGGGGCGGACAGATACGCAGTATTTT
TRBJ2-5	-	18	TRBD2	TRBV15	CATTQSGGPVGFGETQYF	TGTGCCACCACTCAGTCGGGGGGGCCGGTAGGGTTCGGAGAGACCCAGTACTTC
TRBJ2-1	-	15	-	TRBV4-1	CASSQRGGDYNEQFF	TGCGCCAGCAGCCAAAGGGGGGGGGACTACAATGAGCAGTTCTTC
TRBJ2-5	-	15	TRBD1	TRBV28	CASTPGQGGQETQYF	TGTGCCAGCACCCCGGGACAGGGAGGCCAAGAGACCCAGTACTTC
TRBJ2-7	once	12	-	TRBV4-2	CASSQEQYEQYF	TGTGCCAGCAGCCAAGAACAGTACGAGCAGTACTTC
TRBJ2-7	-	15	TRBD2	TRBV2	CASSAGTSGGIGQYF	TGTGCCAGCAGCGCCGGGACTAGCGGGGGAATTGGGCAGTACTTC
TRBJ1-1	few	17	-	TRBV28	CASIDNELNSGGTEAFF	TGTGCCAGCATAGACAACGAACTCAACTCGGGGGGGACTGAAGCTTTCTTT
TRBJ2-2	once	15	TRBD1	TRBV6-5	CASRKGARNTGELFF	TGTGCCAGCAGAAAGGGGGCGCGGAACACCGGGGAGCTGTTTTTT
TRBJ2-2	-	16	TRBD2	TRBV28	CASSFPGGLDTGELFF	TGTGCCAGCAGTTTTCCGGGGGGGCTAGACACCGGGGAGCTGTTTTTT
TRBJ2-7	-	11	-	TRBV18	CASSTGYEQYF	TGTGCCAGTTCAACAGGGTACGAGCAGTACTTC
TRBJ2-6	few	16	TRBD2	TRBV2	CASSEIGRGGANVLTF	TGTGCCAGCAGTGAAATCGGGCGGGGGGGGGCCAACGTCCTGACTTTC
TRBJ2-1	-	16	TRBD2	TRBV7-2	CASSPGLAGEYNEQFF	TGTGCCAGCAGCCCCGGACTAGCGGGGGAGTACAATGAGCAGTTCTTC
TRBJ1-5	-	13	-	TRBV4-1	CASSQEYIQPQHF	TGCGCCAGCAGCCAAGAATACATCCAGCCCCAGCATTTT
TRBJ1-3	once	16	-	TRBV5-1	CASSSTTPSSGNTIYF	TGCGCCAGCAGCTCGACGACTCCGAGCTCTGGAAACACCATATATTTT
TRBJ2-7	-	14	-	TRBV6-1	CASSDGWSSYEQYF	TGTGCCAGCAGTGACGGATGGAGCTCCTACGAGCAGTACTTC
TRBJ2-3	-	16	-	TRBV7-3	CASSLSGTHSGDTQYF	TGTGCCAGCAGCTTATCGGGTACCCATTCCGGGGATACGCAGTATTTT
TRBJ2-7	-	15	TRBD1	TRBV7-2	CASSLRQGFSYEQYF	TGTGCCAGCAGCTTAAGACAGGGCTTTTCCTACGAGCAGTACTTC
TRBJ2-3	-	16	TRBD2	TRBV11-3	CASSPRAGGLTDTQYF	TGTGCCAGCAGCCCTCGAGCGGGGGGCCTCACAGATACGCAGTATTTT
TRBJ1-5	few	13	-	TRBV18	CASSPGQNQPQHF	TGTGCCAGCTCACCAGGACAGAATCAGCCCCAGCATTTT
TRBJ1-2	-	15	TRBD1	TRBV19	CASSLQDRTNYGYTF	TGTGCCAGTAGCCTCCAGGACAGGACTAACTATGGCTACACCTTC
TRBJ1-4	few	14	-	TRBV1	CTSPLRVANEKLFF	TGCACCAGCCCTCTTCGGGTGGCTAATGAAAAACTGTTTTTT
TRBJ2-5	-	14	TRBD2	TRBV7-2	CASSSPGLKETQYF	TGTGCCAGCAGCTCCCCGGGACTAAAGGAGACCCAGTACTTC
TRBJ1-1	-	14	TRBD1	TRBV7-2	CASSLARGQGEAFF	TGTGCCAGCAGCTTAGCGCGGGGACAGGGGGAAGCTTTCTTT
TRBJ1-4	-	15	-	TRBV27	CASSLFPATNEKLFF	TGTGCCAGCAGTTTATTTCCCGCAACTAATGAAAAACTGTTTTTT
TRBJ1-2	-	13	-	TRBV19	CASRRETLRGYTF	TGTGCCAGTAGGCGGGAAACTCTCCGGGGCTACACCTTC
TRBJ1-1	-	14	-	TRBV5-1	CASSLDQGNTEAFF	TGCGCCAGCAGCTTGGACCAGGGCAACACTGAAGCTTTCTTT
TRBJ1-1	-	13	-	TRBV6-5	CASSYEGYTEAFF	TGTGCCAGCAGTTACGAGGGATACACTGAAGCTTTCTTT
TRBJ1-2	-	14	-	TRBV29-1	CSVDLQGRIHGYTF	TGCAGCGTTGATTTGCAGGGCCGGATTCATGGCTACACCTTC
TRBJ1-4	-	15	TRBD1	TRBV25-1	CASTIPQGRNEKLFF	TGTGCCAGCACCATTCCACAGGGGAGAAATGAAAAACTGTTTTTT
TRBJ1-4	-	14	TRBD1	TRBV6-5	CASSLGQRGEKLFF	TGTGCCAGCAGTTTGGGACAGAGAGGTGAAAAACTGTTTTTT
TRBJ1-6	once	14	-	TRBV5-1	CASSFRVYNSPLHF	TGCGCCAGCAGCTTCAGGGTCTATAATTCACCCCTCCACTTT
TRBJ2-7	-	13	-	TRBV11-3	CASSAQQGSEQYF	TGTGCCAGCAGCGCCCAACAGGGAAGCGAGCAGTACTTC
TRBJ1-6	once	18	-	TRBV28	CASSFPTKGVSYNSPLHF	TGTGCCAGCAGTTTCCCAACTAAGGGGGTCTCCTATAATTCACCCCTCCACTTT
TRBJ2-1	-	15	TRBD1	TRBV5-8	CASAEGGDRDNEQFF	TGTGCCAGCGCCGAGGGCGGGGACAGGGACAATGAGCAGTTCTTC
TRBJ2-1	-	14	-	TRBV7-9	CASSSGMSYNEQFF	TGTGCCAGCAGCTCCGGGATGTCCTACAATGAGCAGTTCTTC
TRBJ2-7	-	16	-	TRBV6-6	CASSYSKGGSSYEQYF	TGTGCCAGCAGTTACTCGAAGGGGGGGAGCTCCTACGAGCAGTACTTC
TRBJ1-5	-	13	-	TRBV7-2	CASSYDSYQPQHF	TGTGCCAGCAGTTACGACAGCTATCAGCCCCAGCATTTT
TRBJ2-3	-	17	TRBD2	TRBV5-6	CASSRRLAGASTDTQYF	TGTGCCAGCAGCAGACGACTAGCGGGGGCTAGCACAGATACGCAGTATTTT
TRBJ2-7	-	14	TRBD1	TRBV28	CASSLGGTGRGYYF	TGTGCCAGCAGTTTAGGCGGGACAGGTCGTGGTTATTACTTC